This T cell receptor beta chain appears in the sequencing data of a study of blood T cell repertoires in COVID-19 (dated by TCRdb to 2020 to 2022). Regarding the study in general: The collaborator samples originated in the United States, Italy and Spain and spanned the acute and convalescent phases of COVID-19. The prospective study material was composed of cDNA or gDNA derived from T cells, B-cell-depleted T cells, or PBMCs. The dataset comprised deeply sampled blood TCRbeta repertoires from subjects exposed to, actively infected with, or recovered from COVID-19. The repertoires were released in a freely available public database intended as a resource for research on the immune response to SARS-CoV-2. Samples were obtained from the ongoing ImmuneRACE study (first 160 participants) and from 950 to 1,500 subjects provided by 6 global collaborators. Sample metadata almost always included a de-identified subject ID, COVID-19 status, age in years and sex. Where HLA class I and class II types were available, the types were taken from metadata supplied by the sample provider, not from assay-based typing. Paper-wide results and their limitations: How much clinical and demographic metadata was included differed by source and by participant, and the metadata was provided uncurated.

TCRbeta CDR3 regions were amplified from genomic DNA by means of the immunoSEQ Assay, a bias-controlled multiplex PCR. Regarding the original processing steps: The number of nucleated cells in each sample was estimated by amplification of reference gene primers within the assay. To quantify the absolute abundance of each unique TCRbeta CDR3 rearrangement, sequence reads were collapsed and filtered. For each sample, productive Simpson clonality was calculated as the square root of Simpson's diversity index over productive rearrangements. Entries here come from immuneACCESS through TCRdb and include only in-frame sequences with V and J called. Some clones fail to appear in such tables; in the studies checked, an unresolved V gene covers under half of the shortfall, and the cause of the remainder is unknown. The DNA was the basis for D and trimming; V, J and clone size are from that table. The sample data list roughly 84,000 clones, and 70% to 90% of these were observed just once. 18% of the sample belongs to the ten largest clones.

As regards this clone: There is no known antigen for this receptor. No much larger clone is present one base from it, and per-base qualities are unavailable.

The germline V gene specifies WSHSY as CDR1 and SAAADI as CDR2. The CDR3 goes from the cysteine to the phenylalanine over 15 residues. CDR3 DNA is the only sequence kept; it has 45 bases, read in frame from the first base. V is cut by 3 bases and J by 4 bases, and the space between the germline ends is 12 bases. Each collaborating institution followed its own protocols to collect whole blood in K2EDTA tubes. Collaborator samples were shipped for TCRbeta analysis as frozen whole blood, isolated PBMCs, or DNA extracted from either sample type. What was sequenced was peripheral blood. The rearrangement combines TRBV10-2 with TRBJ2-2; TRBD2 might be the D gene, on 6 matching bases. This receptor was identified in an elderly man with active or convalescent COVID-19. The CDR3 loop reads CASSETKAGTGELFF. The nucleotide sequence is TGCGCCAGCAGTGAAACAAAAGCGGGCACCGGGGAGCTGTTTTTT.